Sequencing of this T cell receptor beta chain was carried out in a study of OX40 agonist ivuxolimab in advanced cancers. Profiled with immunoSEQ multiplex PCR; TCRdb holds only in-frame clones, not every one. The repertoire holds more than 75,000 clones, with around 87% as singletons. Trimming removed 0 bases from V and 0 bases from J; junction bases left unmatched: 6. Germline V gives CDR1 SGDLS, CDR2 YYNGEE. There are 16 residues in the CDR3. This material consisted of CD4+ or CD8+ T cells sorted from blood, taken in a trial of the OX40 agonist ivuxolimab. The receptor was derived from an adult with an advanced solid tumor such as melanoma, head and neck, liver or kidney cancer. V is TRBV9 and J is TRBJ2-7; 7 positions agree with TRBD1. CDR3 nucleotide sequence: TGTGCCAGCAGCGTAGCCGGACAGGCAAGCTCCTACGAGCAGTACTTC. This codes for CASSVAGQASSYEQYF.